The entry that follows covers one T cell receptor (beta chain) sequence. The germline V gene has CDR1 MNHNY and CDR2 SVGAGI (reference sequence). This CDR3 contains 13 residues. V lost 9 bases, J lost 1 base, and 11 bases lay in between. This specimen comes from a study of control samples from healthy donors and cancer patients. Repertoires were generated with immunoSEQ multiplex PCR, while TCRdb's copy carries only in-frame clones and drops some. The profile shows about 44,000 clones, approximately 70% of them singletons. The rearrangement uses TRBV6-6 and TRBJ2-3; no clear D. Sequenced: formalin-fixed, paraffin-embedded tissue. The TCR comes from a male donor with melanoma. CDR3 sequence (DNA): TGTGCCAGGCGTCCAACAGGCACAGATACGCAGTATTTT. It yields the protein CARRPTGTDTQYF.